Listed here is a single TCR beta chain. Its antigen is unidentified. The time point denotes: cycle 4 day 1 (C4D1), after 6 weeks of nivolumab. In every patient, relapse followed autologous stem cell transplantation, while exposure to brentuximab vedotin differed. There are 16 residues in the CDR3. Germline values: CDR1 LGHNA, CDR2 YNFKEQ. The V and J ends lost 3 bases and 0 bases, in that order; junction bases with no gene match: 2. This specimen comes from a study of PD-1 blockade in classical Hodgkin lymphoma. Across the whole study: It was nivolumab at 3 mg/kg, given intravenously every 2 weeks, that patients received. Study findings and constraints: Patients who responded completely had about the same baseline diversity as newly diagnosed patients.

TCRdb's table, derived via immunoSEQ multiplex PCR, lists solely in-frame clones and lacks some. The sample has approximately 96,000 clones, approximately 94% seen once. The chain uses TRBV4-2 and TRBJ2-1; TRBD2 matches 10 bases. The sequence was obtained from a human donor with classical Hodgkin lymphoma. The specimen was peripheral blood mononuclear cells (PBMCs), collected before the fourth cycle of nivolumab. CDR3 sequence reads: CASSQPSGSSYNEQFF. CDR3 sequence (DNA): TGTGCCAGCAGCCAGCCTAGCGGGAGCTCCTACAATGAGCAGTTCTTC.